What follows describes a single TCR beta chain. Only a few counts were recorded for this clonotype. Its cognate antigen has yet to be identified. Within one base of it there is no much larger clone, and no base qualities were kept. Sequencing relied on an Illumina HiSeq 2500. Quantitative 5'-RACE with molecular barcodes was used to prepare TCR beta libraries. The authors' pipeline ran thus. A new computational method, built on a probabilistic model of VDJ rearrangement, was used to identify disease-linked TCR variants. TCRdb's own reprocessing of the public reads used fastp at Q25 and MiXCR and kept productive beta chains. Entries that share a CDR3 protein sequence are merged under the most common genes and DNA. These V and J calls derive from TCRdb rather than the authors' analysis. This sample comprises about 90,000 distinct CDR3 sequences, 9% of them detected only once. The ten largest account for approximately 30% of the sample.

This record comes from a study of CD8 T cells in ankylosing spondylitis (dated by TCRdb to 2016 to 2017). Broadly, across the study: The study set out to find disease-linked TCR variants by profiling T cell receptor beta repertoires in ankylosing spondylitis patients and healthy donors. The whole study cohort included over a hundred healthy donors and roughly 24 ankylosing spondylitis patients. Peripheral blood samples were taken, and synovial fluid was additionally collected from ankylosing spondylitis patients. Beyond this particular receptor, the publication reports: Some motif variants had previously been reported in the synovial fluid and blood of reactive arthritis patients, which suggests shared mechanisms of disease initiation. A TCR beta motif of about 8 highly homologous amino acid variants appeared characteristic of blood from ankylosing spondylitis patients. The disease-linked clones showed a CD8+ phenotype and occurred at relatively low frequencies in peripheral blood. The disease-linked clones were reported to be significantly enriched in matched synovial fluid samples from ankylosing spondylitis patients.

This TCR was recovered from a male donor with ankylosing spondylitis. The sample comprised blood, either unsorted or a sorted T cell fraction (not recorded which).

The CDR3 sequence is CASSMWREAFSEQFF. The DNA sequence reads TGTGCCAGTAGTATGTGGCGGGAGGCTTTCAGTGAGCAGTTCTTC. The rearranged chain carries TRBV19 and TRBJ2-1, and 8 junction bases match TRBD2. The CDR3 covers 15 residues, taking in both the cysteine and the phenylalanine. The entry retains the CDR3 DNA only, 45 bases that are in frame from base 1. Germline trimming amounts to 3 bases on V and 9 bases on J, with 10 as the count of junction bases outside the gene matches. Looking up the germline V gene (reference sequence) yields CDR1 LNHDA and CDR2 SQIVND.